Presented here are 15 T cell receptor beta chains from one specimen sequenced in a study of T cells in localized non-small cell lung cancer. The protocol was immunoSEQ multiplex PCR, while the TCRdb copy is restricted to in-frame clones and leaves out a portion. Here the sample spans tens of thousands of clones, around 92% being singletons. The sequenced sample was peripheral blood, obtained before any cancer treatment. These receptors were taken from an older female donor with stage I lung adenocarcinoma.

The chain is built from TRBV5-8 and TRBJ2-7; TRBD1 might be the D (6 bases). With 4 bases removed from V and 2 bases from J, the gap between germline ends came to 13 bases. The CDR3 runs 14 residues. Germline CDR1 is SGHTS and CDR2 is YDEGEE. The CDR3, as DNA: TGTGCCAGCAGCCTTAGGACAGCTACCTACGAGCAGTACTTC. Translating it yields CASSLRTATYEQYF.

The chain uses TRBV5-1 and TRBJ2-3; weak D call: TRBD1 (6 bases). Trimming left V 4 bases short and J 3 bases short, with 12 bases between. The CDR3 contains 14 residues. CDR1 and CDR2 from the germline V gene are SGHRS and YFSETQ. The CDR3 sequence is CASSRNRATDTQYF. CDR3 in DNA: TGCGCCAGCAGCAGGAACAGGGCAACAGATACGCAGTATTTT.

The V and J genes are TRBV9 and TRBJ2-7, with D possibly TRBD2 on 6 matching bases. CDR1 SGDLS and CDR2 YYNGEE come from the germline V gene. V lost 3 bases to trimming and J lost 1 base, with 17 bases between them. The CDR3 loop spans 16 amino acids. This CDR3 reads CASSANRDSNSYEQYF. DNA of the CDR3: TGTGCCAGCAGCGCAAACCGGGACTCGAATTCCTACGAGCAGTACTTC.

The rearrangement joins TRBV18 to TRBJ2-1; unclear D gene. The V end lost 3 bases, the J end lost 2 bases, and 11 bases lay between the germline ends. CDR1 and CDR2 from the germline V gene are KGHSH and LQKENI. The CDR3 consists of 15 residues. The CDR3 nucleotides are TGTGCCAGCTCACCCCGGCAGGACGCCTACAATGAGCAGTTCTTC. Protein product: CASSPRQDAYNEQFF. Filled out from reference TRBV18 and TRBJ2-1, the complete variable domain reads NAGVMQNPRHLVRRRGQEARLRCSPMKGHSHVYWYRQLPEEGLKFMVYLQKENIIDESGMPKERFSAEFPKEGPSILRIQQVVRGDSAAYFCASSPRQDAYNEQFFGPGTRLTVL.

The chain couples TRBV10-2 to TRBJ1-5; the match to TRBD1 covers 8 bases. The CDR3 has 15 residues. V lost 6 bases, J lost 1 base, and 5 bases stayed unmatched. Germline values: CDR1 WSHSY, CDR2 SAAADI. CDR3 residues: CASREQGGSNQPQHF. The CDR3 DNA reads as TGCGCCAGCAGGGAACAGGGGGGGAGCAATCAGCCCCAGCATTTT.

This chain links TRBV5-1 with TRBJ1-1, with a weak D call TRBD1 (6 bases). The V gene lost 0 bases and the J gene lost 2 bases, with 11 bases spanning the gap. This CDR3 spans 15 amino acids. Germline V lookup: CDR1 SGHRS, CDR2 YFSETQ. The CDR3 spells CASSLVGGGNTEAFF. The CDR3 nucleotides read TGCGCCAGCAGCTTGGTGGGAGGGGGTAACACTGAAGCTTTCTTT.

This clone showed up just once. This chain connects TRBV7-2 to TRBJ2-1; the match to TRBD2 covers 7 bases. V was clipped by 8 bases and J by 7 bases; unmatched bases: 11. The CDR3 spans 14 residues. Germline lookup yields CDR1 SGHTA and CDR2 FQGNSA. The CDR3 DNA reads TGTGCCAGCTCCTACGGGGGGTCGGTGAATGAGCAGTTCTTC. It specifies CASSYGGSVNEQFF. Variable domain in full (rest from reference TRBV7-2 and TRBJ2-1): GAGVSQSPSNKVTEKGKDVELRCDPISGHTALYWYRQSLGQGLEFLIYFQGNSAPDKSGLPSDRFSAERTGGSVSTLTIQRTQQEDSAVYLCASSYGGSVNEQFFGPGTRLTVL.

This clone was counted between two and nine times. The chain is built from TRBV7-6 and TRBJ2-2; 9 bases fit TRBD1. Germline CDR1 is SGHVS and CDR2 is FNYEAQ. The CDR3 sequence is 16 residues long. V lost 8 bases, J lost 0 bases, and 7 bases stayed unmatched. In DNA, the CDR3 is TGTGCCAGCCGCGGACAGGGGACTGCGAACACCGGGGAGCTGTTTTTT. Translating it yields CASRGQGTANTGELFF.

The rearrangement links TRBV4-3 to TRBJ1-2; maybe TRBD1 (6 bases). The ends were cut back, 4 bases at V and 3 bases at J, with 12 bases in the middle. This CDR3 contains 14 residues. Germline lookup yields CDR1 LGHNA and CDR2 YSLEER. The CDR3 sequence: CASSPGAFDYGYTF. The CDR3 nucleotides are TGCGCCAGCAGCCCGGGGGCGTTCGACTATGGCTACACCTTC.

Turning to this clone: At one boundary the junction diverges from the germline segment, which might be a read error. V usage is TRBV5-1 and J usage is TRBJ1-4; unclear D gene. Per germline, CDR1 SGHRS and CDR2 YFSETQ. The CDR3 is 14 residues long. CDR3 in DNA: TGCGCCAGCAGCTTGACAGCCTCTAAAGAAAAACTGTTTTTT. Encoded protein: CASSLTASKEKLFF.

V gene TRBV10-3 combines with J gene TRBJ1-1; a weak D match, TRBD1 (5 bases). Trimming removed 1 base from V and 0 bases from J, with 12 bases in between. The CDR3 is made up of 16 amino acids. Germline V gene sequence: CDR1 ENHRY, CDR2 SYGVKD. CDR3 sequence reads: CAISELAGLMNTEAFF. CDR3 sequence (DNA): TGTGCCATCAGTGAGTTAGCAGGGCTTATGAACACTGAAGCTTTCTTT.

The CDR3 bases are TGTGCCATCAGTGAGCCCGGCAGGGGTGACTATGGCTACACCTTC. Amino acids: CAISEPGRGDYGYTF. V gene TRBV10-3 combines with J gene TRBJ1-2, with D maybe TRBD1 (6 bases). The CDR3 runs to 15 residues. Germline CDR1 and CDR2: ENHRY and SYGVKD. Trimming took off 2 bases at V and 3 bases at J, with 13 bases between the two ends.

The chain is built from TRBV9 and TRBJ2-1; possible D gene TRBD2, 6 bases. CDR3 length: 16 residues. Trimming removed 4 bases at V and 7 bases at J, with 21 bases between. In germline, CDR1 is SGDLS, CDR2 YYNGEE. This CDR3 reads CASSLGGTGTVNEQFF. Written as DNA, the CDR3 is TGTGCCAGCAGCCTGGGAGGAACGGGGACGGTGAATGAGCAGTTCTTC.

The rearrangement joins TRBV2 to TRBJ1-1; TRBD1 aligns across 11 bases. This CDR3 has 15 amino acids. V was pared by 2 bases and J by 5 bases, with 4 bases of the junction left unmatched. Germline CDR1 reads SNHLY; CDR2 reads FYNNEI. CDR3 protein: CASSEWTGGLTEAFF. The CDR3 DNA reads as TGTGCCAGCAGTGAATGGACAGGGGGCCTGACTGAAGCTTTCTTT.

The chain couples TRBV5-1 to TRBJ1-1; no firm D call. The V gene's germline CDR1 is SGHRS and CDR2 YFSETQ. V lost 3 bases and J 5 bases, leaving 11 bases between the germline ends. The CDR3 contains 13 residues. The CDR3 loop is CASSWALGTEAFF. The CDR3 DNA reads TGCGCCAGCAGCTGGGCGTTGGGGACTGAAGCTTTCTTT.